This TCR beta chain was sequenced for a study of blood T cell repertoires in COVID-19. Looking at the study overall: Some COVID-19 samples were acute and others convalescent; all came from the United States, Italy and Spain. The cDNA or gDNA used as material had been derived from T cells, B-cell-depleted T cells, or PBMCs.

The junction had 2 bases not matched to a gene; V was cut back by 5 bases and J by 2 bases. The germline CDR1 and CDR2 sequences are MRHNA and SNTAGT. The CDR3 covers 14 residues. The repertoire was sequenced with immunoSEQ multiplex PCR; TCRdb's copy has only in-frame clones and lacks some. The sample has about 130,000 clones; more than 90% are singletons. Sequences were obtained from peripheral blood. The receptor's source is a middle-aged man with active COVID-19. The chain combines TRBV6-4 with TRBJ2-3, with 9 bases that match TRBD2. The CDR3 DNA follows: TGTGCCAGCAGTCTAGCGGGGAACACAGATACGCAGTATTTT. Encoded protein: CASSLAGNTDTQYF.